The 23 T cell receptor beta chains in this list originate from one sample, sequenced in a study of blood T cell repertoires in COVID-19. Clones were read by immunoSEQ multiplex PCR, and TCRdb kept only the in-frame ones, dropping some. The sample lists 300,000 to 500,000 clones, roughly 88% occurring once. The sequencing sample was made of PBMCs or T cells enriched from blood (not recorded which). The receptors shown here come from a woman in her twenties or thirties with acute COVID-19.

The chain links TRBV5-1 to TRBJ2-3; TRBD1 agrees at 8 bases. Germline lookup yields CDR1 SGHRS and CDR2 YFSETQ. CDR3 length equals 14 residues. V trimming: 6 bases; J trimming: 5 bases; junction bases outside the gene matches: 8. The DNA for the CDR3 is TGCGCCAGCACCAGGACAGGGTTAGGAGATACGCAGTATTTT. This sequence encodes CASTRTGLGDTQYF.

The rearrangement joins TRBV9 to TRBJ1-5; D not certain. Germline CDR1 is SGDLS and CDR2 is YYNGEE. CDR3 length equals 15 residues. The germline V and J ends were trimmed by 3 bases and 3 bases, with 13 bases remaining between them. The DNA of the CDR3 is TGTGCCAGCAGCGCTGGTGGGCAGGCCAATCAGCCCCAGCATTTT. Its protein product is CASSAGGQANQPQHF.

V and J are TRBV18 and TRBJ1-5; 7 nucleotides agree with TRBD1. CDR1 and CDR2 (germline): KGHSH, LQKENI. The CDR3 is 14 amino acids. V lost 4 bases to trimming and J lost 5 bases; unmatched junction nucleotides: 5. The CDR3 DNA reads as TGTGCCAGCTCACAACAGGGGAAGGATCAGCCCCAGCATTTT. Residues: CASSQQGKDQPQHF.

J is TRBJ2-7 and V is TRBV6-5, with D possibly matching TRBD1 (5 bases). The V gene's germline CDR1 is MNHEY and CDR2 SVGAGI. This CDR3 region has 14 residues. Trimming stripped 4 bases from V and 4 bases from J, with 14 bases between. Written as DNA, the CDR3 is TGTGCCAGCAGTTTAGGGGCTAAAGGGTACGAGCAGTACTTC. Protein product: CASSLGAKGYEQYF.

This rearrangement joins TRBV7-2 to TRBJ1-2; no reliable D call. The CDR3 length is 15 residues. The V end lost 2 bases, the J end lost 4 bases, and 14 bases lay between the germline ends. Per germline, CDR1 SGHTA and CDR2 FQGNSA. The CDR3 nucleotides are TGTGCCAGCAGCTTAACGTTCGTCGCGGGCTATGGCTACACCTTC. Translating it yields CASSLTFVAGYGYTF.

The rearrangement joins TRBV4-2 to TRBJ2-3; TRBD2 aligns across 9 bases. Germline CDR1 LGHNA, CDR2 YNFKEQ. The V gene end was trimmed by 3 bases and the J gene end by 2 bases; junction bases not matched to a gene: 9. This CDR3 is 17 amino acids long. The CDR3 loop reads CASSQAPTSGSTDTQYF. CDR3 coding DNA: TGTGCCAGCAGCCAGGCCCCGACTAGCGGTTCCACAGATACGCAGTATTTT.

The chain employs TRBV7-2 and TRBJ1-2; TRBD1 matches 7 bases. The CDR3 is made up of 16 amino acids. Germline loops: CDR1 SGHTA, CDR2 FQGNSA. V lost 4 bases and J lost 2; bases outside the gene matches: 10. CDR3 sequence reads: CASSSSVARGNYGYTF. As DNA, the CDR3 is TGTGCCAGCAGCTCATCCGTGGCCAGGGGGAACTATGGCTACACCTTC. The complete variable domain, with remaining parts taken from reference TRBV7-2 and TRBJ1-2, reads GAGVSQSPSNKVTEKGKDVELRCDPISGHTALYWYRQSLGQGLEFLIYFQGNSAPDKSGLPSDRFSAERTGGSVSTLTIQRTQQEDSAVYLCASSSSVARGNYGYTFGSGTRLTVV.

Only one count was recorded for this clone. The J gene is TRBJ1-2, the V gene TRBV18; D is perhaps TRBD1 (6 bases). Deletions cut 6 bases from V and 0 bases from J, with 14 bases between. From germline, CDR1 is KGHSH and CDR2 LQKENI. This CDR3 contains 15 residues. The CDR3 loop reads CASSLDSGANYGYTF. The CDR3 DNA reads TGTGCCAGCTCGCTGGACAGCGGAGCTAACTATGGCTACACCTTC.

This clone has more than one count but fewer than ten. The rearrangement uses TRBV29-1 and TRBJ1-3, with D hard to call. The CDR3 has 12 residues. The germline CDR1 and CDR2 sequences are SQVTM and ANQGSEA. V was cut by 6 bases and J by 4 bases, with 10 bases left in between. CDR3 DNA sequence: TGCAGCGTCCCCCTCCCCGGAAACACCATATATTTT. Amino acid sequence: CSVPLPGNTIYF.

Here the CDR3 reads CASSLGDGEQFF. DNA of the CDR3: TGTGCCAGCAGTTTAGGAGATGGTGAGCAGTTCTTC. The chain links TRBV12-3 or TRBV12-4 to TRBJ2-1; D is ambiguous. The V end was cut by 1 base, the J end by 9 bases, with 7 bases between. The CDR3 runs 12 residues.

The chain joins TRBV13 to TRBJ1-1; 8 nucleotides match TRBD1. Unmatched junction bases numbered 8, after V lost 5 bases and J lost 3 bases. The CDR3 is made up of 15 amino acids. Germline V gene sequence: CDR1 PRHDT, CDR2 FYEKMQ (reference sequence). CDR3 DNA sequence: TGTGCCAGCAGCCTGACAGGGGCCCCGGACACTGAAGCTTTCTTT. Its protein product is CASSLTGAPDTEAFF.

This sequence joins TRBV11-3 and TRBJ2-3, with a weak D call TRBD1 (7 bases). The CDR3 length is 18 residues. Germline V lookup: CDR1 SGHNT, CDR2 YENEEA. Trimming cost V 6 bases and J 4 bases, with 26 bases left between them. The CDR3 DNA is TGTGCCAGCAGTCCGGGGGACAGTCCGGGACCAGAGTCAGATACGCAGTATTTT. Amino acids: CASSPGDSPGPESDTQYF.

J is TRBJ1-4 and V is TRBV7-8; a weak D match, TRBD1 (5 bases). Between the trimmed V and J ends, which lost 5 bases and 5 bases, there was a span of 12 bases. This CDR3 has 14 residues. The germline gives CDR1 SGHVS, CDR2 FQNEAQ. The CDR3 DNA reads as TGTGCCAGCAGCGTGGGACTACTAAATGAAAAACTGTTTTTT. Protein product: CASSVGLLNEKLFF.

V and J are TRBV20-1 and TRBJ2-7; possibly TRBD2 for D (6 bases). This CDR3 region has 14 residues. Germline lookup yields CDR1 DFQATT and CDR2 SNEGSKA (reference sequence). The ends were cut back, 3 bases at V and 6 bases at J, with 18 bases in the middle. CDR3 protein: CSASPGVGIAEQYF. In nucleotides, the CDR3 is TGCAGTGCTAGTCCGGGGGTAGGGATCGCCGAGCAGTACTTC.

CDR3 sequence: CAWSVKAQGSGNTIYF. DNA of the CDR3: TGTGCCTGGAGTGTTAAAGCACAGGGGTCCGGAAACACCATATATTTT. The genes are TRBV30 and TRBJ1-3, with TRBD1 matching 7 bases. Germline values: CDR1 GTSNPN, CDR2 SVGIG (reference sequence). This CDR3 has 16 amino acids. Trimming took 0 bases from V and 4 from J; bases not matched to a gene: 9.

The CDR3 coding sequence is TGTGCCAGTAGTATTTCCAGGGGGTCCTCCCCCTCCTACGAGCAGTACTTC. Translated, it gives CASSISRGSSPSYEQYF. The chain recombines TRBV19 with TRBJ2-7; 7 bases fit TRBD1. Germline CDR1 and CDR2: LNHDA and SQIVND (reference sequence). The length of the CDR3 is 17 residues. The ends lost 3 bases at V and 0 bases at J; junction bases unmatched: 11.

This sequence joins TRBV19 and TRBJ2-7; 10 nucleotides agree with TRBD1. This CDR3 comprises 15 residues. Germline trimming cut 1 base from V and 5 bases from J; bases unmatched to any gene: 5. Germline V gives CDR1 LNHDA, CDR2 SQIVND (reference sequence). The CDR3 DNA sequence: TGTGCCAGTAGTATAGGAGGGACAGGGGACCACGAGCAGTACTTC. This codes for CASSIGGTGDHEQYF.

The chain uses TRBV5-5 and TRBJ1-5; 9 bases map to TRBD1. Per germline, CDR1 SGHKS and CDR2 YYEKEE (reference sequence). After removal of 2 bases from V and 3 bases from J, the junction contained 9 bases not matched to a gene. This CDR3 spans 17 amino acids. The CDR3 protein is CASSFTTGGEFNQPQHF. The CDR3 bases are TGTGCCAGCAGCTTCACAACAGGGGGCGAATTCAATCAGCCCCAGCATTTT.

This chain links TRBV7-9 with TRBJ1-3; 12 nucleotides align to TRBD1. Per the germline V gene, CDR1 is SEHNR and CDR2 is FQNEAQ (reference sequence). This CDR3 has 17 amino acids. V gave up 5 bases and J gave up 9 bases; unmatched junction bases: 14. This CDR3 reads CASSPRGQGASGVTIYF. The CDR3 nucleotides read TGTGCCAGCAGCCCCCGGGGACAGGGGGCCTCGGGGGTCACCATATATTTT.

The chain carries TRBV7-6 and TRBJ2-1; 12 nucleotides agree with TRBD1. Trimming cost V 5 bases and J 2 bases; bases outside gene matches: 13. The CDR3 extends over 19 amino acids. Per the germline V gene, CDR1 is SGHVS and CDR2 is FNYEAQ. This CDR3 reads CASSTTGTGGFGAYNEQFF. The CDR3 coding sequence is TGTGCCAGCAGCACGACCGGGACAGGGGGCTTCGGGGCCTACAATGAGCAGTTCTTC.

The chain is built from TRBV2 and TRBJ2-7; D not resolved. CDR3 size: 13 residues. Germline CDR1 is SNHLY and CDR2 is FYNNEI. V shed 0 bases and J shed 9 bases, with 12 bases lying between them. The CDR3 sequence is CASSEALRQGQYF. CDR3 in DNA: TGTGCCAGCAGTGAAGCGCTTCGACAAGGGCAGTACTTC.

This clone came up a few times. The rearrangement links TRBV13 to TRBJ1-4, with 10 nucleotides matching TRBD1. The CDR3 runs 16 residues. J lost 7 bases, V lost 4 bases, and 9 bases had no gene match. CDR1 and CDR2 (germline): PRHDT, FYEKMQ (reference sequence). The CDR3: CASSSGTGAQGEKLFF. CDR3 sequence (DNA): TGTGCCAGCAGCTCCGGGACAGGGGCCCAGGGTGAAAAACTGTTTTTT.

The rearrangement uses TRBV5-1 and TRBJ1-2; 8 bases agree with TRBD1. The CDR3 is 16 residues long. Germline CDR1 is SGHRS and CDR2 is YFSETQ. V lost 1 base, J lost 6 bases, and 11 bases stayed unmatched. Here the CDR3 DNA reads TGCGCCAGCAGCTTGTTGGCAGGGGGCGTTATTAATGGCTACACCTTC. Translation gives CASSLLAGGVINGYTF.